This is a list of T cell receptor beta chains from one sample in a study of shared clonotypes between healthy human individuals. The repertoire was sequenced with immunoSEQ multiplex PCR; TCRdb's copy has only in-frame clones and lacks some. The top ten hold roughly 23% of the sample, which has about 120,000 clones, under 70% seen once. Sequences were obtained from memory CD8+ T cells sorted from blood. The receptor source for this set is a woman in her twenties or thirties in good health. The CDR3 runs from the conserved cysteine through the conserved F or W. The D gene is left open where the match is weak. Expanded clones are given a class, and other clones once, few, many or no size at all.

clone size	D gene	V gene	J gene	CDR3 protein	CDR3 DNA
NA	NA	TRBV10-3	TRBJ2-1	CATLGLTSEQFF	TGTGCCACCTTGGGCCTAACCAGTGAGCAGTTCTTC
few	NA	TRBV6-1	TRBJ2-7	CASSDRWKGAYEQYF	TGTGCCAGCAGTGATAGGTGGAAGGGAGCGTACGAGCAGTACTTC
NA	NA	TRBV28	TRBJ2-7	CASSPGRKEYF	TGTGCCAGCAGCCCGGGACGGAAGGAATACTTC
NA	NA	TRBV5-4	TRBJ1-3	CASSLEAGSSGNTIYF	TGTGCCAGCAGCTTGGAGGCTGGCAGCTCTGGAAACACCATATATTTT
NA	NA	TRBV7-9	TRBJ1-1	CASSRDAEAFF	TGTGCCAGCAGCCGGGACGCTGAAGCTTTCTTT
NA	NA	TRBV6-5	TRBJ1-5	CASRRDSNQPQHF	TGTGCCAGCAGACGGGACAGCAATCAGCCCCAGCATTTT
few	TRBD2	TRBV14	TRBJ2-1	CASSQGYPGTTSFNEQFF	TGTGCCAGCAGCCAAGGATACCCCGGGACTACTTCTTTCAATGAGCAGTTCTTC
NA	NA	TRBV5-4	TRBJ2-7	CASSLQGNYEQYF	TGTGCCAGCAGCTTGCAGGGAAACTACGAGCAGTACTTC
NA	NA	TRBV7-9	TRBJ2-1	CASSFSWYNEQFF	TGTGCCAGCAGCTTTTCTTGGTACAATGAGCAGTTCTTC
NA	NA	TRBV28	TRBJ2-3	CASKRWELSTDTQYF	TGTGCCAGCAAACGGTGGGAGCTTAGCACAGATACGCAGTATTTT
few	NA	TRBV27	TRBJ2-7	CASSPGQPYEQYF	TGTGCCAGCAGTCCCGGACAGCCCTACGAGCAGTACTTC
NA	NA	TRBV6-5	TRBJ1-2	CASSNQGVTNYGYTF	TGTGCCAGCAGCAATCAGGGTGTGACTAACTATGGCTACACCTTC
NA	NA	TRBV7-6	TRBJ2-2	CASSPGRVIGELFF	TGTGCCAGCAGCCCCGGCAGGGTCATCGGGGAGCTGTTTTTT
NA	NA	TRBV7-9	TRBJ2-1	CASSLATPPHEQFF	TGTGCCAGCAGCTTAGCGACGCCCCCCCATGAGCAGTTCTTC
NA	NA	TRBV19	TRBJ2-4	CASNARGGNIQYF	TGTGCCAGTAACGCGAGGGGAGGAAACATTCAGTACTTC
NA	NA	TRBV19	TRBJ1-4	CASSIRDTNEKLFF	TGTGCCAGTAGTATCCGGGATACTAATGAAAAACTGTTTTTT
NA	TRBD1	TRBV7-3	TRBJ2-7	CASEVGQGSYEQYF	TGTGCCAGCGAGGTGGGACAGGGGAGCTACGAGCAGTACTTC